These 21 T cell receptor beta chains came from one sample sequenced in a study of blood T cell repertoires in COVID-19. Sequenced by immunoSEQ multiplex PCR; TCRdb stores in-frame clones only, minus some. The sample lists tens of thousands of clones, over 70% seen once, with roughly 15% in the top ten. Sequencing was carried out using peripheral blood. The receptors stem from a woman aged 55-69 years with acute or convalescent COVID-19.

This chain uses TRBV19 with TRBJ1-2; 9 bases map to TRBD1. The length of the CDR3 is 15 residues. The trim removed 4 bases at V and 2 bases at J, leaving 5 bases unmatched. The germline V gene has CDR1 LNHDA and CDR2 SQIVND (reference sequence). CDR3 in DNA: TGTGCCAGTAGTACTCCCGGGACAGGGAACTATGGCTACACCTTC. This codes for CASSTPGTGNYGYTF.

This chain connects TRBV7-9 to TRBJ2-7; D call uncertain. This CDR3 region has 13 residues. Trimming took off 5 bases at V and 5 bases at J, with 13 bases between the two ends. Germline values: CDR1 SEHNR, CDR2 FQNEAQ (reference sequence). The CDR3 nucleotides are TGTGCCAGCAGCCGTAAGGTACGGGACGAGCAGTACTTC. Residues: CASSRKVRDEQYF.

The table lists this clone with a few counts. The rearrangement links TRBV10-1 to TRBJ2-3, with 7 bases that match TRBD1. The germline V gene has CDR1 WNHNN and CDR2 SYGVQD (reference sequence). With 3 bases clipped from V and 3 bases from J, the junction kept 6 bases outside the gene matches. This CDR3 is built from 15 residues. CDR3 in DNA: TGCGCCAGCAGTGACCCCTCGGGACAGACAGATACGCAGTATTTT. Translation: CASSDPSGQTDTQYF.

The chain is built from TRBV5-1 and TRBJ2-7; TRBD1 agrees at 9 bases. The CDR3 loop spans 16 amino acids. Trimming removed 8 bases from V and 4 bases from J; junction bases left unmatched: 16. Germline loops: CDR1 SGHRS, CDR2 YFSETQ. The CDR3 sequence is CASLPLPGTGMYEQYF. The CDR3 coding sequence is TGCGCCAGTCTACCTCTACCCGGGACAGGGATGTACGAGCAGTACTTC.

V is TRBV30 and J is TRBJ1-4; 8 bases are shared with TRBD1. The CDR3 runs 11 residues. Trimming at V came to 6 bases and at J to 15 bases, leaving 9 bases not matched to a gene. The V gene's germline CDR1 is GTSNPN and CDR2 SVGIG (reference sequence). Here the CDR3 DNA reads TGTGCCTGCCGGACAGGGTTTCGTGTGTTTTTT. Translated: CACRTGFRVFF.

Regarding this clone: The sample has other DNA sequences that encode this CDR3 too. This chain joins TRBV18 and TRBJ1-2, with 8 nucleotides matching TRBD1. V lost 2 bases, J lost 4 bases, and 0 bases stayed unmatched. The CDR3 length is 13 residues. The germline gives CDR1 KGHSH, CDR2 LQKENI. CDR3 nucleotide sequence: TGTGCCAGCTCACCAGGGACAGGCTATGGCTACACCTTC. Its translation is CASSPGTGYGYTF.

This clone was seen once. The V gene is TRBV29-1, the J gene TRBJ2-5, with D maybe TRBD1 (6 bases). The V end was cut by 3 bases, the J end by 4 bases, with 9 bases between. CDR3 length: 12 residues. From germline, CDR1 is SQVTM and CDR2 ANQGSEA. CDR3 DNA sequence: TGCAGCGTTGAGGACAGTCGAGAGACCCAGTACTTC. This codes for CSVEDSRETQYF. Full variable domain (outside the CDR3, taken from reference TRBV29-1 and TRBJ2-5): SAVISQKPSRDICQRGTSLTIQCQVDSQVTMMFWYRQQPGQSLTLIATANQGSEATYESGFVIDKFPISRPNLTFSTLTVSNMSPEDSSIYLCSVEDSRETQYFGPGTRLLVL.

This clone was seen only a few times. V is TRBV30 and J is TRBJ1-1; weak D call: TRBD1 (6 bases). The germline CDR1 and CDR2 sequences are GTSNPN and SVGIG (reference sequence). The CDR3 runs to 15 residues. The V gene lost 5 bases and the J gene lost 6 bases, with 22 bases spanning the gap. The CDR3, as DNA: TGTGCCTGGGAGAGGCCTACAGGGTATCTTTCTGAAGCTTTCTTT. This sequence encodes CAWERPTGYLSEAFF.

The chain joins TRBV9 to TRBJ1-2; D is uncertain. Trimming shortened V by 3 bases and J by 3 bases, and 18 bases separated the two germline ends. CDR3 length: 16 residues. Germline V gene lookup returns CDR1 SGDLS and CDR2 YYNGEE. In DNA form, the CDR3 reads TGTGCCAGCAGCGAATTCCCCCCCGAGCTCGACTATGGCTACACCTTC. Amino acids: CASSEFPPELDYGYTF.

The J gene is TRBJ2-3, the V gene TRBV3-1 (or the pseudogene TRBV3-2); D is possibly TRBD2 (6 bases). The CDR3 covers 15 residues. Germline values: CDR1 LGHDT, CDR2 YNNKEL (reference sequence). The ends were cut back, 5 bases at V and 6 bases at J, with 18 bases in the middle. CDR3 nucleotides: TGTGCCAGCAGCGACAGCGTCGGGAGCAAGGATACGCAGTATTTT. This gives the protein CASSDSVGSKDTQYF.

The chain couples TRBV5-1 to TRBJ2-5; 8 bases map to TRBD1. The CDR3 loop spans 15 amino acids. Trimming removed 4 bases from V and 3 bases from J; junction bases left unmatched: 8. Germline loops: CDR1 SGHRS, CDR2 YFSETQ. The CDR3 loop reads CASSRSTGGKETQYF. The CDR3 bases are TGCGCCAGCAGCCGAAGCACAGGGGGAAAAGAGACCCAGTACTTC.

The chain uses TRBV10-2 and TRBJ2-2; D is possibly TRBD1 (6 bases). From germline, CDR1 is WSHSY and CDR2 SAAADI. CDR3 length equals 13 residues. The V end lost 5 bases, the J end lost 3 bases, and 7 bases lay between the germline ends. In DNA, the CDR3 is TGCGCCAGCAGTCACAGGGACACCGGGGAGCTGTTTTTT. This sequence encodes CASSHRDTGELFF.

DNA of the CDR3: TGTGCCAGTGGCAGATACACAGATACGCAGTATTTT. Its protein product is CASGRYTDTQYF. The gene calls are TRBV19 and TRBJ2-3, with D unresolved. Germline assignment: CDR1 LNHDA and CDR2 SQIVND (reference sequence). The CDR3 consists of 12 residues. V was shortened by 8 bases and J by 2 bases, with 8 bases between the two germline ends. The full variable domain, completed using reference TRBV19 and TRBJ2-3, is DGGITQSPKYLFRKEGQNVTLSCEQNLNHDAMYWYRQDPGQGLRLIYYSQIVNDFQKGDIAEGYSVSREKKESFPLTVTSAQKNPTAFYLCASGRYTDTQYFGPGTRLTVL.

The chain recombines TRBV6-1 with TRBJ2-2; TRBD2 agrees at 7 bases. The CDR3 totals 15 residues. Germline CDR1 and CDR2: MNHNS and SASEGT. Trimming at V came to 1 base and at J to 7 bases, leaving 6 bases not matched to a gene. The CDR3 DNA reads as TGTGCCAGCAGTGAAGGAAGCGGGGCGGGCGGGGAGCTGTTTTTT. Translated, it gives CASSEGSGAGGELFF.

The chain employs TRBV5-6 and TRBJ1-1, with D tentatively TRBD1 (5 bases). V lost 1 base and J lost 12, with 16 bases in between. Germline lookup yields CDR1 SGHDT and CDR2 YYEEEE. The CDR3 has 13 residues. CDR3 bases: TGTGCCAGCAGCTTGAATCAAAAGGGGTGGCCTTTCTTT. Amino acids: CASSLNQKGWPFF.

The chain employs TRBV7-3 and TRBJ1-1; 7 nucleotides agree with TRBD1. The CDR3 contains 14 residues. From germline, CDR1 is SGHTA and CDR2 FQGTGA. V lost 5 bases to trimming and J lost 0 bases; unmatched junction nucleotides: 3. The CDR3 DNA is TGTGCCAGCAGCACGGGACAGATGAACACTGAAGCTTTCTTT. Encoded protein: CASSTGQMNTEAFF.

The chain uses TRBV11-2 and TRBJ1-2; D unclear. Germline CDR1 and CDR2: SGHAT and FQNNGV. Between the trimmed V and J ends, which lost 6 bases and 4 bases, there was a span of 24 bases. The CDR3 consists of 17 residues. Here the CDR3 DNA reads TGTGCCAGCAGGACGGTGACCGCGGGAGAAACGGGCTATGGCTACACCTTC. It is translated as CASRTVTAGETGYGYTF.

This clone showed up just a few times. CDR3 loop: CASSTTGFQETQYF. The CDR3 DNA follows: TGTGCCAGTAGTACCACAGGATTCCAAGAGACCCAGTACTTC. The chain links TRBV19 to TRBJ2-5; perhaps TRBD1 as D (5 bases). Germline CDR1 reads LNHDA; CDR2 reads SQIVND (reference sequence). The CDR3 consists of 14 residues. Trimming pared 4 bases from V and 1 base from J, leaving 10 bases between.

The chain carries TRBV5-8 and TRBJ2-7; 7 bases map to TRBD1. The germline gives CDR1 SGHTS, CDR2 YDEGEE. The V and J ends lost 0 bases and 2 bases, in that order; junction bases with no gene match: 2. The CDR3 has 14 amino acids. The CDR3 DNA reads as TGTGCCAGCAGCTTGGTCGACAGGGCCTACGAGCAGTACTTC. The encoded protein is CASSLVDRAYEQYF.

The V gene is TRBV7-3, the J gene TRBJ2-6; 7 bases align to TRBD1. Germline-derived CDR1 and CDR2 are SGHTA and FQGTGA. The CDR3 has 18 amino acids. The ends lost 4 bases at V and 1 base at J; junction bases unmatched: 10. Written as DNA, the CDR3 is TGTGCCAGCAGCTACGACAGGGCCAGGGGTTCTGGGGCCAACGTCCTGACTTTC. As protein: CASSYDRARGSGANVLTF.

This clone appeared a single time. The rearrangement uses TRBV6-2 or TRBV6-3 and TRBJ2-7, with 7 bases identical to TRBD1. The CDR3 extends over 14 amino acids. The V gene end was trimmed by 0 bases and the J gene end by 7 bases; junction bases not matched to a gene: 6. In germline, CDR1 is MNHEY, CDR2 SVGEGT. The CDR3 DNA reads TGTGCCAGCAGTTACTCGAAGGGGGCTCGGGAGCAGTACTTC. Its translation: CASSYSKGAREQYF.